The present T cell receptor (beta chain) was sequenced within a study of cytomegalovirus exposure and HLA in healthy donors. About this clone itself: Its antigen is unknown.

Germline lookup yields CDR1 ENHRY and CDR2 SYGVKD. The CDR3 has 18 amino acids. Trimming took 5 bases from V and 1 from J; bases not matched to a gene: 12. Findings and limits, study-wide: Cytomegalovirus status was reportedly diagnosed by the classifier with high specificity and sensitivity. Most observed TCR sequences were rare, whereas some public TCRs were detected in many donors. The authors listed 164 TCR beta chains as cytomegalovirus-associated.

The 120-subject validation cohort, separate from the roughly 700-subject first cohort, included the donors. TCRdb keeps only in-frame clones here, not all; method: immunoSEQ multiplex PCR. The sample includes around 110,000 clones, 88% of them seen just once. The chain is built from TRBV10-3 and TRBJ1-3; 9 bases are shared with TRBD1. The receptor was derived from a woman aged 18-29 years in good health and CMV-seropositive. The sequenced sample was PBMCs. In nucleotides, the CDR3 is TGTGCCATCAGTCTCCGGGACAGGGTGTTTCAGTCTGGAAACACCATATATTTT. Its protein product is CAISLRDRVFQSGNTIYF.